This T cell receptor (beta chain) stems from a study of cytomegalovirus exposure and HLA in healthy donors. Findings and limits, study-wide: A missense DCLRE1C variant was associated with V- and J-gene trimming of TCR beta chains in a later analysis, and an independent cohort replicated the association. Later, an analysis found that common viral pathogens appeared to be linked with several of the most significant clusters. Sequencing depth across donors, presence/absence analyses assumed, was roughly uniform. A further, later analysis showed that HLA-associated TCR beta chains (compared with equally common others) were more clonally expanded.

Looked up from germline, CDR1 is SGHTA and CDR2 is FQGNSA. This CDR3 comprises 15 residues. The ends were cut back, 1 base at V and 0 bases at J, with 8 bases in the middle. With 60 Vbeta and 13 Jbeta primers, the PCR was carried out. Clones were sequenced by immunoSEQ multiplex PCR, and TCRdb holds only the in-frame ones, with some missing. The sample has approximately 110,000 clones; 76% are singletons. Comments on this clone: Its antigen remains unidentified.

The specimen sequenced was PBMCs. This chain joins TRBV7-2 and TRBJ2-3; D not resolved. The receptor's source is a man between 40 and 49 years old in good health and CMV-seropositive. The CDR3 reads CASSLDRFSTDTQYF. The CDR3 DNA is TGTGCCAGCAGCTTAGACAGATTTAGCACAGATACGCAGTATTTT. The entire variable domain, with the rest obtained from reference TRBV7-2 and TRBJ2-3, is as follows: GAGVSQSPSNKVTEKGKDVELRCDPISGHTALYWYRQSLGQGLEFLIYFQGNSAPDKSGLPSDRFSAERTGGSVSTLTIQRTQQEDSAVYLCASSLDRFSTDTQYFGPGTRLTVL.